Below, 16 T cell receptor beta chains from the same sample are listed, as sequenced in a study of response to subunit inactivated influenza vaccine. TCRdb independently ran MiXCR on the RT-PCR reads; one entry per CDR3 protein. The profile shows around 750,000 distinct CDR3 sequences, 21% of them singletons. The sample in question was PBMCs from blood, obtained more than 4 days after vaccination. Every receptor here comes from a man between 50 and 59 years old who received an inactivated influenza vaccine.

The rearrangement links TRBV3-1 to TRBJ2-3, with D perhaps given as TRBD1 or TRBD2 (5 bases each). Looked up from germline, CDR1 is LGHDT and CDR2 is YNNKEL (reference sequence). The CDR3 loop spans 16 amino acids. V was pared by 4 bases and J by 0 bases, with 14 bases between. The CDR3 sequence: CASSPEGRVSTDTQYF. The CDR3 DNA reads as TGTGCCAGCAGCCCAGAGGGGCGCGTGAGCACAGATACGCAGTATTTT.

This clonotype turned up a few times. The V and J genes are TRBV29-1 and TRBJ2-3; TRBD2 agrees at 10 bases. CDR1 SQVTM and CDR2 ANQGSEA come from the germline V gene. CDR3 length: 16 amino acids. Trimming cost V 7 bases and J 0 bases; bases outside gene matches: 10. The CDR3 here is CSASGTSEMSTDTQYF. The CDR3 DNA follows: TGCAGCGCCTCCGGGACTAGCGAAATGAGCACAGATACGCAGTATTTT.

This clonotype showed up many times. The rearrangement uses TRBV7-9 and TRBJ2-1, with D unclear. The CDR3 totals 12 residues. Germline V gene sequence: CDR1 SEHNR, CDR2 FQNEAQ (reference sequence). V was shortened by 1 base and J by 8 bases, with 6 bases between the two germline ends. The DNA for the CDR3 is TGTGCCAGCAGCTTAGGGTCGTATGAGCAGTTCTTC. Protein sequence: CASSLGSYEQFF.

V and J are TRBV6-1 and TRBJ2-7; D possibly uses TRBD1 or TRBD2 (6 bases each). Germline V gene lookup returns CDR1 MNHNS and CDR2 SASEGT. Trimming removed 7 bases at V and 0 bases at J, with 19 bases between. This CDR3 has 16 amino acids. This CDR3 is CASTTLRGGHSYEQYF. In DNA form, the CDR3 reads TGTGCCAGCACCACTCTGCGTGGGGGGCACTCCTACGAGCAGTACTTC.

The chain is built from TRBV12-3 or TRBV12-4 and TRBJ2-3; 10 bases match TRBD1. The V and J ends lost 3 bases and 0 bases, in that order; junction bases with no gene match: 18. The CDR3 spans 21 residues. CDR3 protein: CASSFPSSGTGVGVSTDTQYF. The DNA of the CDR3 is TGTGCCAGCAGTTTCCCCTCCTCCGGGACAGGGGTTGGTGTTAGCACAGATACGCAGTATTTT.

Only a few counts were recorded for this clonotype. V gene TRBV4-1 combines with J gene TRBJ2-7, with D possibly being TRBD1 or TRBD2 (5 bases each). Per the germline V gene, CDR1 is MGHRA and CDR2 is YSYEKL. This CDR3 comprises 13 residues. V was cut by 1 base and J by 6 bases, with 10 bases left in between. In nucleotides, the CDR3 is TGCGCCAGCAGCCAAGTCGTGGGGGTCGAGCAGTACTTC. This codes for CASSQVVGVEQYF.

This clonotype was seen more than once but under ten times. The gene calls are TRBV4-3 and TRBJ2-3; D call uncertain. CDR3 length: 16 residues. The germline V gene has CDR1 LGHNA and CDR2 YSLEER. V was cut by 9 bases and J by 2 bases, with 21 bases left in between. CDR3 region: CASKKDHGVFTDTQYF. DNA of the CDR3: TGCGCCAGTAAGAAAGATCATGGGGTCTTCACAGATACGCAGTATTTT.

This clonotype was seen more than once but under ten times. This chain connects TRBV29-1 to TRBJ1-1; no reliable D call. This CDR3 has 12 residues. The V end was cut by 3 bases, the J end by 0 bases, with 5 bases between. The germline V gene has CDR1 SQVTM and CDR2 ANQGSEA. The CDR3 nucleotides are TGCAGCGTTGATTCTTTGAACACTGAAGCTTTCTTT. Protein: CSVDSLNTEAFF.

This clonotype showed up just a few times. V and J are TRBV6-1 and TRBJ2-2, with D perhaps assigned TRBD1 or TRBD2 (5 bases each). Germline CDR1 is MNHNS and CDR2 is SASEGT. Trimming pared 4 bases from V and 3 bases from J, leaving 12 bases between. The CDR3 is 15 residues long. This CDR3 reads CASSAWDGYTGELFF. In DNA, the CDR3 is TGTGCCAGCAGTGCCTGGGACGGATACACCGGGGAGCTGTTTTTT.

This clonotype was counted between two and nine times. V gene TRBV27 combines with J gene TRBJ2-5, with D perhaps matching TRBD1 (5 bases). Trimming took off 2 bases at V and 0 bases at J, with 10 bases between the two ends. The CDR3 runs 15 residues. Looked up from germline, CDR1 is MNHEY and CDR2 is SMNVEV (reference sequence). CDR3 sequence reads: CASSLGHPYQETQYF. The CDR3 DNA follows: TGTGCCAGCAGTTTAGGACACCCGTACCAAGAGACCCAGTACTTC.

The DNA for the CDR3 is TGCAGTGCTAAAGCCTCGATTCAGGTCTCCTACGAGCAGTACTTC. This gives the protein CSAKASIQVSYEQYF. This chain connects TRBV20-1 to TRBJ2-7; no definite D call. Germline lookup yields CDR1 DFQATT and CDR2 SNEGSKA (reference sequence). This CDR3 has 15 residues. V lost 4 bases, J lost 0 bases, and 16 bases lay in between.

In its sample, this clonotype was seen many times. The chain links TRBV9 to TRBJ1-2; tentative D call: TRBD1 (6 bases). This CDR3 has 15 amino acids. Trimming stripped 4 bases from V and 7 bases from J, with 20 bases between. Germline V lookup: CDR1 SGDLS, CDR2 YYNGEE. CDR3 coding DNA: TGTGCCAGCAGCACCGGACAGAGCTCTTATAGTGGCTACACCTTC. Amino acids: CASSTGQSSYSGYTF. The complete variable domain, with remaining parts taken from reference TRBV9 and TRBJ1-2, reads DSGVTQTPKHLITATGQRVTLRCSPRSGDLSVYWYQQSLDQGLQFLIQYYNGEERAKGNILERFSAQQFPDLHSELNLSSLELGDSALYFCASSTGQSSYSGYTFGSGTRLTVV.

This rearrangement joins TRBV10-3 to TRBJ2-1; D possibly matches TRBD1 or TRBD2 (5 bases each). Trimming shortened V by 10 bases and J by 3 bases, and 13 bases separated the two germline ends. Germline lookup yields CDR1 ENHRY and CDR2 SYGVKD. CDR3 length: 13 residues. CDR3 amino acids: CATGTVGYNEQFF. CDR3 coding DNA: TGTGCCACCGGGACGGTCGGCTACAATGAGCAGTTCTTC.

The table lists this clonotype with a few counts. Here the CDR3 DNA reads TGCGCCAGCAGCCATAGGGCAGGACAGGGGGCTTTCGAGCAGTACTTC. The encoded protein is CASSHRAGQGAFEQYF. The rearrangement joins TRBV4-3 to TRBJ2-7; 11 positions agree with TRBD1. Germline CDR1 and CDR2: LGHNA and YSLEER. With 3 bases clipped from V and 6 bases from J, the junction kept 10 bases outside the gene matches. There are 16 residues in the CDR3.

This clonotype was observed a handful of times. V usage is TRBV5-1 and J usage is TRBJ1-1, with D possibly matching TRBD1 (5 bases). The CDR3 spans 14 residues. Germline V gives CDR1 SGHRS, CDR2 YFSETQ. V lost 3 bases, J lost 3 bases, and 12 bases lay in between. The CDR3 spells CASSSGTWDTEAFF. The CDR3, as DNA: TGCGCCAGCAGCTCGGGGACGTGGGACACTGAAGCTTTCTTT.

The gene calls are TRBV27 and TRBJ2-1; D possibly corresponds to TRBD2 (6 bases). The germline V and J ends were trimmed by 1 base and 10 bases, with 14 bases remaining between them. The CDR3 sequence is 14 residues long. Germline V gene sequence: CDR1 MNHEY, CDR2 SMNVEV (reference sequence). The CDR3, as DNA: TGTGCCAGCAGTTTATACGGGAGCGGCAGGGAGCAGTTCTTC. Translated, it gives CASSLYGSGREQFF.